This is a list of T cell receptor beta chains from one sample in a study of sequential checkpoint blockade in melanoma. Assay used: immunoSEQ multiplex PCR; TCRdb lists only in-frame clones, some missing. The sample holds 4,000 to 6,500 clones, roughly 24% seen once. Sequences were derived from tumor tissue (inferred from file names), sampled from a patient given nivolumab and ipilimumab in sequence. Receptors were obtained from a human donor with melanoma. The CDR3 runs from the conserved cysteine through the conserved F or W. A D gene is named only where the DNA matches it firmly. Expanded clones are given a class, and other clones once, few, many or no size at all.

D | J | V | size | CDR3 | DNA
- | TRBJ2-7 | TRBV6-8 | - | CASREGPRGEQYF | TGTGCCAGCAGAGAGGGCCCCCGTGGTGAGCAGTACTTC
- | TRBJ1-4 | TRBV19 | few | CASSRTGTPNEKLFF | TGTGCCAGTAGCAGGACCGGGACGCCGAATGAAAAACTGTTTTTT
TRBD2 | TRBJ2-5 | TRBV28 | few | CASSIGTSGETQYF | TGTGCCAGCAGTATAGGGACTAGCGGGGAGACCCAGTACTTC
- | TRBJ2-7 | TRBV27 | - | CASSENRDANEQYF | TGTGCCAGCAGCGAAAACCGGGACGCCAACGAGCAGTACTTC
- | TRBJ2-2 | TRBV6-8 | - | CASSLGTGELFF | TGTGCCAGCAGTTTGGGGACCGGGGAGCTGTTTTTT
- | TRBJ2-2 | TRBV12-5 | - | CASTIGGATGELFF | TGTGCCAGCACCATTGGGGGGGCGACCGGGGAGCTGTTTTTT
- | TRBJ1-6 | TRBV30 | few | CAWSVRGGLAPLHF | TGTGCCTGGAGTGTACGGGGCGGATTGGCACCCCTCCACTTT
TRBD1 | TRBJ1-1 | TRBV11-3 | few | CASSLVGTGGTEAFF | TGTGCCAGCAGCTTAGTCGGGACAGGGGGCACTGAAGCTTTCTTT
TRBD1 | TRBJ2-7 | TRBV5-1 | once | CASSSGTGGTYEQYF | TGCGCCAGCAGCTCCGGGACAGGGGGTACCTACGAGCAGTACTTC
- | TRBJ2-2 | TRBV5-1 | once | CASSTGANTGELFF | TGCGCCAGCAGCACGGGAGCGAACACCGGGGAGCTGTTTTTT
TRBD2 | TRBJ2-3 | TRBV11-3 | - | CASSIAGRGTDTQYF | TGTGCCAGCAGTATAGCGGGTAGAGGAACAGATACGCAGTATTTT
- | TRBJ1-5 | TRBV18 | - | CASSQGHLVGQPQHF | TGTGCCAGCTCCCAGGGACACCTCGTAGGTCAGCCCCAGCATTTT
TRBD1 | TRBJ1-2 | TRBV28 | few | CASRSTGGAEVGYTF | TGTGCCAGCAGATCAACAGGGGGCGCGGAGGTTGGCTACACCTTC
- | TRBJ2-1 | TRBV19 | - | CASNSFNEQFF | TGTGCCAGTAACAGTTTCAATGAGCAGTTCTTC
TRBD1 | TRBJ2-7 | TRBV7-1 | many | CASSLLGTGREQYF | TGTGCCAGCAGCTTACTTGGGACAGGGCGTGAGCAGTACTTC
TRBD1 | TRBJ1-1 | TRBV11-3 | - | CASSRGGQGNTEAFF | TGTGCCAGCAGCCGAGGTGGACAGGGAAACACTGAAGCTTTCTTT
- | TRBJ2-2 | TRBV6-8 | - | CASSQDESRNTGELFF | TGTGCCAGCAGCCAGGACGAATCCCGGAACACCGGGGAGCTGTTTTTT
- | TRBJ2-5 | TRBV1 | - | CASSRLAGVGQETQYF | TGCGCCAGCAGCCGACTAGCGGGAGTGGGCCAAGAGACCCAGTACTTC
- | TRBJ2-3 | TRBV10-3 | medium-sized | CAISERGTDTQYF | TGTGCCATCAGTGAGCGCGGCACAGATACGCAGTATTTT
- | TRBJ1-5 | TRBV28 | few | CASSLRAISNQPQHF | TGTGCCAGCAGTTTAAGGGCGATTAGCAATCAGCCCCAGCATTTT
- | TRBJ2-1 | TRBV30 | - | CACLIQNPYNEQFF | TGTGCCTGTTTGATCCAGAACCCCTACAATGAGCAGTTCTTC
TRBD2 | TRBJ2-5 | TRBV19 | - | CASSSRLAGEEETQYF | TGTGCCAGTAGTTCCCGACTAGCGGGAGAGGAAGAGACCCAGTACTTC
TRBD2 | TRBJ2-3 | TRBV30 | - | CAWSRGGSTDTQYF | TGTGCCTGGAGTCGGGGGGGGAGCACAGATACGCAGTATTTT
TRBD2 | TRBJ2-7 | TRBV19 | - | CASSIEPSGRAYEQYF | TGTGCCAGTAGTATCGAGCCTAGCGGGAGGGCCTACGAGCAGTACTTC
- | TRBJ2-1 | TRBV6-8 | - | CASKDSYNEQFF | TGTGCCAGCAAGGACAGCTACAATGAGCAGTTCTTC
- | TRBJ1-5 | TRBV15 | medium-sized | CATSRGPKGTAQPQHF | TGTGCCACCAGCAGAGGGCCTAAGGGGACGGCTCAGCCCCAGCATTTT
- | TRBJ1-5 | TRBV6-8 | few | CASSYSPNQPQHF | TGTGCCAGCAGTTACTCCCCCAATCAGCCCCAGCATTTT
TRBD2 | TRBJ2-7 | TRBV11-3 | few | CASSLGTSGIYEQYF | TGTGCCAGCAGCCTAGGGACTAGCGGCATCTACGAGCAGTACTTC
- | TRBJ2-3 | TRBV28 | - | CAVRERTSTDTQYF | TGTGCCGTTCGGGAAAGGACAAGCACAGATACGCAGTATTTT
- | TRBJ1-3 | TRBV9 | many | CASSVGNPGNTIYF | TGTGCCAGCAGCGTAGGGAATCCTGGAAACACCATATATTTT
TRBD1 | TRBJ2-7 | TRBV28 | few | CASSTRQGTSYEQYF | TGTGCCAGCAGTACCCGACAGGGGACCTCCTACGAGCAGTACTTC
- | TRBJ2-5 | TRBV23-1 | - | CASSLAGPVETQYF | TGCGCCAGCAGCTTGGCGGGCCCGGTAGAGACCCAGTACTTC
- | TRBJ2-7 | TRBV7-6 | few | CASSLGTGIREQYF | TGTGCCAGCAGCTTGGGCACAGGGATACGGGAGCAGTACTTC
TRBD2 | TRBJ2-6 | TRBV6-8 | many | CASSLAGRSSGANVLTF | TGTGCCAGCAGTCTAGCGGGACGGAGCTCTGGGGCCAACGTCCTGACTTTC
TRBD1 | TRBJ2-6 | TRBV6-8 | - | CASRLTGGISGANVLTF | TGTGCCAGCAGACTGACAGGGGGGATTAGTGGGGCCAACGTCCTGACTTTC
- | TRBJ1-4 | TRBV6-8 | few | CASSPLEGKLFF | TGTGCCAGCAGTCCGTTGGAGGGAAAACTGTTTTTT
- | TRBJ2-5 | TRBV19 | large | CASRQSGETQYF | TGTGCCAGTAGACAAAGTGGAGAGACCCAGTACTTC
TRBD2 | TRBJ2-1 | TRBV14 | - | CASSQDPPRGARNEQFF | TGTGCCAGCAGCCAAGATCCCCCGCGGGGGGCGCGGAATGAGCAGTTCTTC
- | TRBJ1-2 | TRBV6-1 | few | CASSEAGFGYTF | TGTGCCAGCAGTGAAGCGGGGTTCGGCTACACCTTC
- | TRBJ1-1 | TRBV6-8 | - | CASSYSEWGTEAFF | TGTGCCAGCAGTTACTCGGAATGGGGCACTGAAGCTTTCTTT